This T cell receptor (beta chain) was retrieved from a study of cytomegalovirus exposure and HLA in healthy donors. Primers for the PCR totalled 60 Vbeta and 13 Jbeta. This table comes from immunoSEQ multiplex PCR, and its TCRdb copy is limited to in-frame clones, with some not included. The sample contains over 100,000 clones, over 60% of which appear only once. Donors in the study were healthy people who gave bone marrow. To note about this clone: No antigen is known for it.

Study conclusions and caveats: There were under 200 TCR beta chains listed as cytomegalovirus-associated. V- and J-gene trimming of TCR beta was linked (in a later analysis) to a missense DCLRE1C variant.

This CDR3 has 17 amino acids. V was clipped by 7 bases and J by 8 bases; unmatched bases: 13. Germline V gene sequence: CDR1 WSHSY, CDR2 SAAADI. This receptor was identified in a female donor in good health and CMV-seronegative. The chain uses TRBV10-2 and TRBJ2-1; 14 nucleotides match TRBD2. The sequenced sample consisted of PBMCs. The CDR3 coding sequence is TGCGCCAGCATCCCTCGACTAGCGGGGGGGGCCCCTCATGAGCAGTTCTTC. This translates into CASIPRLAGGAPHEQFF.